This T cell receptor beta chain derives from a study of long-term antiretroviral therapy in people with HIV. The assay, immunoSEQ v3.0, was run at survey level. The protocol was immunoSEQ multiplex PCR, while the TCRdb copy is restricted to in-frame clones and leaves out a portion. Of approximately 36,000 clones in the sample, roughly 80% were seen once. The trim removed 6 bases at V and 4 bases at J, leaving 6 bases unmatched. Germline V lookup: CDR1 MRHNA, CDR2 SNTAGT. There are 15 residues in the CDR3. The chain is built from TRBV6-4 and TRBJ2-3; 11 bases match TRBD2. This receptor was taken from a man younger than 35 with HIV. The starting material was unsorted PBMCs, obtained 0.6 years after starting antiretroviral therapy. Here the CDR3 reads CASRVSGRAADTQYF. The CDR3 DNA follows: TGTGCCAGCAGGGTTAGCGGGAGGGCCGCAGATACGCAGTATTTT.